This TCR beta chain was identified in a study of blood T cell repertoires in COVID-19. About the study: Material from acute and convalescent COVID-19 was sourced from the United States, Italy and Spain. PBMCs, B-cell-depleted T cells, or T cells were the source of the cDNA or gDNA that made up the material.

In the original workflow: Estimation of nucleated cell counts was performed using reference gene primer amplification. Produced via immunoSEQ multiplex PCR; TCRdb's table is partial and in-frame only. That table gives V, J and clone size, and the DNA gave D and trimming. The sample includes roughly 100,000 clones, around 86% of them seen just once. The TCR comes from a man older than 75 with acute or convalescent COVID-19. The specimen sequenced was peripheral blood.

The CDR3 DNA reads TGTGCCAGCAGCCAAGACGGGGGTTATCAGCCCCAGCATTTT. As protein: CASSQDGGYQPQHF. V usage is TRBV4-2 and J usage is TRBJ1-5; the D gene is possibly TRBD1 (5 bases). The CDR3 is made up of 14 amino acids. In germline, CDR1 is LGHNA, CDR2 YNFKEQ. Trimming left V 0 bases short and J 5 bases short, with 8 bases between.